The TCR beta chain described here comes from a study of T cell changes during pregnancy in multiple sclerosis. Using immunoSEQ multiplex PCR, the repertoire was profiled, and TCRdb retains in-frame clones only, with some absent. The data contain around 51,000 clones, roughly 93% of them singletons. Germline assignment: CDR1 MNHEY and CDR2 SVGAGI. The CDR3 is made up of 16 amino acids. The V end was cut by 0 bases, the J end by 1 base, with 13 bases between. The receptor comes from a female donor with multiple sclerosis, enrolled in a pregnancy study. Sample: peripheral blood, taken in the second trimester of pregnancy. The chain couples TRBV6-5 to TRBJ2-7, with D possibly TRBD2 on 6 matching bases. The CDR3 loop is CASSYSKPGVSYEQYF. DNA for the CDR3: TGTGCCAGCAGTTACTCGAAGCCGGGGGTATCCTACGAGCAGTACTTC.